This paragraph reports one T cell receptor beta chain. Its antigen is not known. CDR3 size: 13 residues. V dropped 5 bases and J dropped 6; count of bases not matched to a gene: 6. Germline CDR1 and CDR2: DFQATT and SNEGSKA (reference sequence). The sample comes from a study of T-cell reconstitution after alpha-beta-depleted transplantation in children. Regarding the study as a whole: After one year, T-cell counts and TCRbeta diversity mostly came from new T cells. Two months or so post-transplant, alpha-beta T cells reportedly derived from several hundred expanded graft clones. Diversity of TCRbeta at day 60 was high in some patients, arising from surviving recipient T cells and thymic progenitors.

Library preparation (for TCRbeta) was performed with unique molecular identifiers. TCRdb ran MiXCR on the PCR reads and lists one entry per CDR3 protein. The profile shows about 290,000 distinct CDR3 sequences, around 7.1% of them singletons. The sequence derives from a female patient younger than 10 who had a stem cell transplant for Fanconi anemia, so the T cells may come from the graft donor. The chain couples TRBV20-1 to TRBJ1-3; 8 bases line up with TRBD1. The sample here was peripheral blood, taken 360 days after TCRalphabeta/CD19-depleted stem cell transplant. The CDR3 protein is CSAFSGQANTIYF. The CDR3 nucleotides are TGCAGTGCTTTCTCGGGACAGGCAAACACCATATATTTT.